The 18 T cell receptor beta chains below all came from one sample that was sequenced in a study of cytomegalovirus exposure and HLA in healthy donors. TCRdb's copy holds only in-frame clones and misses some; the assay was immunoSEQ multiplex PCR. Among roughly 240,000 clones listed, roughly 89% were seen once. Sample: PBMCs. The receptors originated from a man between 18 and 29 years old in good health and CMV-seronegative.

V is TRBV6-1 and J is TRBJ1-1; 8 nucleotides match TRBD1. There are 13 residues in the CDR3. V was clipped by 4 bases and J by 7 bases; unmatched bases: 5. CDR1 MNHNS and CDR2 SASEGT come from the germline V gene. The CDR3 region is CASSATGVGEAFF. The DNA of the CDR3 is TGTGCCAGCAGTGCGACAGGGGTTGGTGAAGCTTTCTTT.

J is TRBJ2-3 and V is TRBV7-2, with a possible D match to TRBD2 (6 bases). Trimming took 5 bases from V and 5 from J, leaving 11 bases between them. The CDR3 has 13 residues. The germline CDR1 and CDR2 sequences are SGHTA and FQGNSA. The CDR3 loop reads CASSTWRGDTQYF. In nucleotides, the CDR3 is TGTGCCAGCAGCACCTGGAGGGGAGATACGCAGTATTTT.

The CDR3 sequence: CASSPDRSGYTF. In nucleotides, the CDR3 is TGTGCCAGCAGCCCGGACAGAAGCGGCTACACCTTC. The chain employs TRBV7-6 and TRBJ1-2, with D possibly matching TRBD1 (6 bases). V shed 5 bases and J shed 8 bases, with 12 bases lying between them. CDR1 is SGHVS and CDR2 is FNYEAQ in the germline V gene. There are 12 residues in the CDR3.

This chain uses TRBV4-2 with TRBJ1-6, with a tentative D call TRBD1 (5 bases). The CDR3 has 16 amino acids. The germline V and J ends were trimmed by 2 bases and 9 bases, with 17 bases remaining between them. Per the germline V gene, CDR1 is LGHNA and CDR2 is YNFKEQ. In nucleotides, the CDR3 is TGTGCCAGCAGCCAACCGACCGGGGGGTTGAGTTCACCCCTCCACTTT. The encoded protein is CASSQPTGGLSSPLHF.

The chain is built from TRBV4-1 and TRBJ2-7; 9 bases are shared with TRBD2. Germline V CDR1 and CDR2: MGHRA, YSYEKL. There are 15 residues in the CDR3. The V segment lost 6 bases and the J segment 0 bases; nucleotides outside the gene matches: 6. CDR3 amino acids: CASSPGAGGSYEQYF. The CDR3 region has the DNA TGCGCCAGCAGTCCCGGAGCGGGAGGCTCCTACGAGCAGTACTTC.

The chain combines TRBV27 with TRBJ2-1, with TRBD2 matching over 9 bases. CDR3 length: 15 amino acids. J was trimmed by 3 bases and V by 10 bases; bases with no gene match: 10. The V gene's germline CDR1 is MNHEY and CDR2 SMNVEV (reference sequence). The CDR3 spells CATTPWTSDYNEQFF. In DNA, the CDR3 is TGTGCCACCACCCCTTGGACTAGCGACTACAATGAGCAGTTCTTC.

The gene calls are TRBV2 and TRBJ2-6; 8 bases are a match to TRBD1. The ends lost 9 bases at V and 0 bases at J; junction bases unmatched: 7. The CDR3 sequence is 16 residues long. Germline CDR1 is SNHLY and CDR2 is FYNNEI. The CDR3 is CASAGQAYSGANVLTF. CDR3 in DNA: TGTGCCAGTGCGGGACAGGCCTACTCTGGGGCCAACGTCCTGACTTTC.

The chain joins TRBV27 to TRBJ2-7, with D perhaps matching TRBD1 (5 bases). CDR3 size: 14 residues. Germline V CDR1 and CDR2: MNHEY, SMNVEV (reference sequence). Trimming left V 2 bases short and J 3 bases short, with 11 bases between. This CDR3 reads CASSLIGHLYEQYF. The DNA of the CDR3 is TGTGCCAGCAGTTTAATAGGACACCTCTACGAGCAGTACTTC.

Comments on this clone: The same CDR3 is also encoded by other DNA sequences in this sample. The chain employs TRBV2 and TRBJ1-1; possibly TRBD1 for D (6 bases). The V and J ends lost 3 bases and 7 bases respectively, with 12 bases between them. Per the germline V gene, CDR1 is SNHLY and CDR2 is FYNNEI. This CDR3 has 13 residues. CDR3 region: CASSEALRGEAFF. CDR3 in DNA: TGTGCCAGCAGTGAGGCCCTCAGGGGTGAAGCTTTCTTT. The whole variable domain, remainder taken from reference TRBV2 and TRBJ1-1, is EPEVTQTPSHQVTQMGQEVILRCVPISNHLYFYWYRQILGQKVEFLVSFYNNEISEKSEIFDDQFSVERPDGSNFTLKIRSTKLEDSAMYFCASSEALRGEAFFGQGTRLTVV.

V and J are TRBV10-1 and TRBJ2-2, with 9 bases identical to TRBD1. Germline V gives CDR1 WNHNN, CDR2 SYGVQD (reference sequence). V was pared by 6 bases and J by 1 base, with 6 bases of the junction left unmatched. The CDR3 has 16 amino acids. The CDR3 region is CASRSPGQGNTGELFF. Here the CDR3 DNA reads TGCGCCAGCAGGTCACCGGGACAGGGGAACACCGGGGAGCTGTTTTTT.

J is TRBJ2-6 and V is TRBV4-3, with D unclear. Trimming cost V 1 base and J 0 bases, with 10 bases left between them. Germline CDR1 and CDR2: LGHNA and YSLEER. The CDR3 runs to 17 residues. The CDR3 spells CASSQAVPGSGANVLTF. The DNA for the CDR3 is TGCGCCAGCAGCCAAGCGGTGCCGGGCTCTGGGGCCAACGTCCTGACTTTC.

The J gene is TRBJ1-5, the V gene TRBV7-9, with 9 bases aligning to TRBD1. From germline, CDR1 is SEHNR and CDR2 FQNEAQ (reference sequence). J lost 4 bases, V lost 5 bases, and 6 bases had no gene match. The CDR3 contains 15 residues. In nucleotides, the CDR3 is TGTGCCAGCAGCGTAGACAGGGGGTGGAATCAGCCCCAGCATTTT. It yields the protein CASSVDRGWNQPQHF.

Ten or more counts support this clone. The V gene is TRBV7-9, the J gene TRBJ1-1; no reliable D call. The CDR3 contains 12 residues. V lost 5 bases and J lost 0, with 4 bases in between. CDR1 and CDR2 (germline): SEHNR, FQNEAQ (reference sequence). CDR3 loop: CASSPVNTEAFF. The CDR3, as DNA: TGTGCCAGCAGCCCAGTGAACACTGAAGCTTTCTTT.

The chain links TRBV5-4 to TRBJ2-7; 10 bases fit TRBD2. The CDR3 covers 14 residues. V was pared by 3 bases and J by 5 bases, with 5 bases of the junction left unmatched. Germline V lookup: CDR1 SGHNT, CDR2 YYREEE (reference sequence). The CDR3 here is CASSSALAGDEQYF. In DNA form, the CDR3 reads TGTGCCAGCAGCTCTGCGCTAGCGGGGGACGAGCAGTACTTC.

This clone was seen only once. This chain connects TRBV5-6 to TRBJ2-3, with a weak D call TRBD2 (6 bases). The CDR3 is made up of 12 amino acids. Germline CDR1 SGHDT, CDR2 YYEEEE. With 5 bases removed from V and 8 bases from J, the gap between germline ends came to 12 bases. The CDR3 spells CASSLGRSTQYF. Written as DNA, the CDR3 is TGTGCCAGCAGTTTAGGGAGGAGTACGCAGTATTTT.

The chain uses TRBV4-1 and TRBJ1-6; 7 positions agree with TRBD1. V dropped 0 bases and J dropped 9; count of bases not matched to a gene: 11. Germline lookup yields CDR1 MGHRA and CDR2 YSYEKL. This CDR3 comprises 17 residues. In DNA form, the CDR3 reads TGCGCCAGCAGCCAAGACCGCCCGACAGGGTCTATTTCACCCCTCCACTTT. Encoded protein: CASSQDRPTGSISPLHF.

This clone was observed a few times. The V call is TRBV6-6, the J call TRBJ2-7; possible D gene TRBD1, 5 bases. The V and J ends lost 6 bases and 6 bases respectively, with 15 bases between them. Germline-derived CDR1 and CDR2 are MNHNY and SVGAGI (reference sequence). The CDR3 has 13 amino acids. The CDR3, as DNA: TGTGCCAGCAGACTTACCCAGGGAACCGAGCAGTACTTC. Its translation is CASRLTQGTEQYF.

The chain uses TRBV7-2 and TRBJ2-4; 8 nucleotides line up with TRBD2. The CDR3 spans 15 residues. J gave up 9 bases and V 5 bases, and 12 bases lay outside the gene matches. Germline lookup yields CDR1 SGHTA and CDR2 FQGNSA. The CDR3 nucleotides are TGTGCCAGCAGCGCGACTAGCGCAATGGGGGGCATTCAGTACTTC. Its translation: CASSATSAMGGIQYF.